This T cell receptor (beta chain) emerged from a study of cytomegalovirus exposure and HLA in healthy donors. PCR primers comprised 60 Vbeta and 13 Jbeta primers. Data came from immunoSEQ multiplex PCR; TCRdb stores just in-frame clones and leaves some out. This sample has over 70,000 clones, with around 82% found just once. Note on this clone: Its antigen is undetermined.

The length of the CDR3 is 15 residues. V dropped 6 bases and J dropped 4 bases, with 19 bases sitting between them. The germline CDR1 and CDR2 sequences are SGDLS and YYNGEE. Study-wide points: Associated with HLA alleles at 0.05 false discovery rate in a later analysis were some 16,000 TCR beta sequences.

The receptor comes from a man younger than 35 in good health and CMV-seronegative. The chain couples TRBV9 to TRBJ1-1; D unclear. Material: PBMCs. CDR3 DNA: TGTGCCAGCACTCGGGTGGGCAGGCTAGCCACTGAAGCTTTCTTT. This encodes CASTRVGRLATEAFF.